These 31 T cell receptor beta chains were sequenced from one sample in a study of blood T cell repertoires in COVID-19. Profiled with immunoSEQ multiplex PCR; TCRdb holds only in-frame clones, not every one. There are roughly 250,000 clones in the sample; 80% to 85% occur only once, and 15% to 19% lies in the top ten. The material sequenced was peripheral blood. The source of these receptors is a person in their 70s with COVID-19, enrolled during active disease.

This sequence joins TRBV6-2 or TRBV6-3 and TRBJ1-6, with D unclear. The germline CDR1 and CDR2 sequences are MNHEY and SVGEGT. Trimming left V 5 bases short and J 0 bases short, with 5 bases between. This CDR3 is built from 14 residues. The CDR3 reads CASSRSSYNSPLHF. DNA for the CDR3: TGTGCCAGCAGTCGGAGCTCCTATAATTCACCCCTCCACTTT.

The chain employs TRBV5-4 and TRBJ2-7; TRBD1 is a possible D gene (5 bases). The CDR3 is 14 residues long. Germline V gives CDR1 SGHNT, CDR2 YYREEE (reference sequence). The germline V and J ends were trimmed by 5 bases and 6 bases, with 18 bases remaining between them. The CDR3 reads CASSARGAGGEQYF. The CDR3 coding sequence is TGTGCCAGCAGTGCTCGTGGGGCCGGCGGCGAGCAGTACTTC.

The V gene is TRBV28, the J gene TRBJ1-1; possibly TRBD1 for D (6 bases). CDR3 length: 14 residues. Trimming took 7 bases from V and 6 from J, leaving 18 bases between them. The germline gives CDR1 MDHEN, CDR2 SYDVKM. CDR3 DNA: TGTGCCAGCATCATGGACAGCCTAATCTCTGAAGCTTTCTTT. The encoded protein is CASIMDSLISEAFF.

The gene calls are TRBV5-4 and TRBJ2-7; 7 nucleotides align to TRBD1. Germline CDR1 SGHNT, CDR2 YYREEE (reference sequence). This CDR3 has 13 amino acids. J was trimmed by 5 bases and V by 0 bases; bases with no gene match: 2. CDR3 bases: TGTGCCAGCAGCTTGGACAGGGGAAACGAGCAGTACTTC. The encoded protein is CASSLDRGNEQYF.

J is TRBJ2-1 and V is TRBV4-2; no firm D call. The germline CDR1 and CDR2 sequences are LGHNA and YNFKEQ. Deletions cut 2 bases from V and 0 bases from J, with 8 bases between. The CDR3 contains 15 residues. The CDR3 DNA sequence: TGTGCCAGCAGCCAATTGACTGACTCCTACAATGAGCAGTTCTTC. This encodes CASSQLTDSYNEQFF.

The chain links TRBV9 to TRBJ1-2; perhaps TRBD1 as D (6 bases). The CDR3 runs 14 residues. The germline gives CDR1 SGDLS, CDR2 YYNGEE. V shed 0 bases and J shed 6 bases, with 12 bases lying between them. The CDR3 sequence is CASSVAAGVNGYTF. The CDR3 DNA follows: TGTGCCAGCAGCGTAGCGGCAGGGGTAAATGGCTACACCTTC.

The DNA of the CDR3 is TGTGCCAGTAGCGGGGCTAGCGGGGGTGAGACCCAGTACTTC. Translation: CASSGASGGETQYF. The chain has TRBV19 and TRBJ2-5; 10 bases fit TRBD2. Germline V gene sequence: CDR1 LNHDA, CDR2 SQIVND (reference sequence). With 6 bases clipped from V and 5 bases from J, the junction kept 6 bases outside the gene matches. The CDR3 contains 14 residues.

The CDR3 sequence is CASSLESPDYGYTF. The DNA for the CDR3 is TGCGCCAGCAGCTTGGAGTCCCCAGACTATGGCTACACCTTC. The rearrangement links TRBV5-1 to TRBJ1-2; D not resolved. The CDR3 loop spans 14 amino acids. Germline values: CDR1 SGHRS, CDR2 YFSETQ. V was pared by 0 bases and J by 3 bases, with 9 bases between. Complete variable domain (other parts from reference TRBV5-1 and TRBJ1-2): KAGVTQTPRYLIKTRGQQVTLSCSPISGHRSVSWYQQTPGQGLQFLFEYFSETQRNKGNFPGRFSGRQFSNSRSEMNVSTLELGDSALYLCASSLESPDYGYTFGSGTRLTVV.

A single count supports this clone. This specimen includes other DNA sequences encoding the same CDR3. This rearrangement joins TRBV7-3 to TRBJ2-5; D gene ambiguous. The CDR3 consists of 13 residues. The V gene lost 3 bases and the J gene lost 5 bases, with 10 bases spanning the gap. Germline loops: CDR1 SGHTA, CDR2 FQGTGA. Here the CDR3 reads CASSLTLSETQYF. CDR3 coding DNA: TGTGCCAGCAGCTTGACACTTTCGGAGACCCAGTACTTC.

This clone was counted only a few times. The chain carries TRBV29-1 and TRBJ2-3, with 7 bases fitting TRBD1. The CDR3 sequence is 14 residues long. Germline loops: CDR1 SQVTM, CDR2 ANQGSEA. The junction had 7 bases not matched to a gene; V was cut back by 7 bases and J by 0 bases. CDR3 amino acids: CSALGDRSTDTQYF. In nucleotides, the CDR3 is TGCAGCGCCTTGGGGGACAGAAGCACAGATACGCAGTATTTT.

The V and J genes are TRBV14 and TRBJ1-1, with a tentative D call TRBD1 (5 bases). Germline CDR1 and CDR2: SGHDN and FVKESK. V lost 1 base and J lost 8, with 14 bases in between. This CDR3 has 14 amino acids. The CDR3 region is CASSQGVGREEAFF. The DNA of the CDR3 is TGTGCCAGCAGCCAAGGGGTGGGGCGGGAGGAAGCTTTCTTT.

The rearrangement links TRBV11-2 to TRBJ2-7, with TRBD1 matching 8 bases. J was trimmed by 6 bases and V by 5 bases; bases with no gene match: 3. The germline V gene has CDR1 SGHAT and CDR2 FQNNGV. This CDR3 comprises 12 residues. The CDR3: CASSLTGAEQYF. DNA for the CDR3: TGTGCCAGCAGCCTGACAGGGGCCGAGCAGTACTTC.

CDR3 bases: TGTGCCAGCAGCACCGGGACAGGTGACTCCTACGAGCAGTACTTC. This codes for CASSTGTGDSYEQYF. The gene calls are TRBV7-2 and TRBJ2-7; TRBD1 agrees at 8 bases. V trimming: 5 bases; J trimming: 0 bases; junction bases outside the gene matches: 6. The CDR3 totals 15 residues. Germline CDR1 SGHTA, CDR2 FQGNSA.

The gene calls are TRBV5-4 and TRBJ2-5; tentatively, D is TRBD1 (5 bases). The CDR3 runs 14 residues. Germline-derived CDR1 and CDR2 are SGHNT and YYREEE (reference sequence). The V end was cut by 1 base, the J end by 0 bases, with 7 bases between. CDR3 sequence reads: CASSLQGNQETQYF. The CDR3 DNA follows: TGTGCCAGCAGCTTGCAGGGAAACCAAGAGACCCAGTACTTC. The full variable domain, completed using reference TRBV5-4 and TRBJ2-5, is ETGVTQSPTHLIKTRGQQVTLRCSSQSGHNTVSWYQQALGQGPQFIFQYYREEENGRGNFPPRFSGLQFPNYSSELNVNALELDDSALYLCASSLQGNQETQYFGPGTRLLVL.

This chain connects TRBV5-5 to TRBJ2-7, with D possibly being TRBD1 (6 bases). The CDR3 loop spans 15 amino acids. Trimming removed 1 base from V and 2 bases from J, with 13 bases in between. Germline CDR1 SGHKS, CDR2 YYEKEE (reference sequence). CDR3 bases: TGTGCCAGCAGCTTGTTTCAGGGGTTCACCTACGAGCAGTACTTC. Its protein is CASSLFQGFTYEQYF.

The V call is TRBV7-2, the J call TRBJ1-5; D may be TRBD1 (5 bases). Germline V gene lookup returns CDR1 SGHTA and CDR2 FQGNSA. The V gene lost 5 bases and the J gene lost 3 bases, with 14 bases spanning the gap. The CDR3 covers 15 residues. The CDR3 is CASSPMLGVNQPQHF. In nucleotides, the CDR3 is TGTGCCAGCAGCCCTATGTTAGGGGTCAATCAGCCCCAGCATTTT.

The CDR3 sequence: CASSGTGKSDGYTF. The CDR3 DNA follows: TGTGCCAGTAGTGGGACAGGGAAGTCGGATGGCTACACCTTC. The rearrangement links TRBV19 to TRBJ1-2, with 9 bases lining up with TRBD1. The ends lost 5 bases at V and 6 bases at J; junction bases unmatched: 7. The germline CDR1 and CDR2 sequences are LNHDA and SQIVND (reference sequence). There are 14 residues in the CDR3.

The chain combines TRBV28 with TRBJ2-1; the match to TRBD1 covers 10 bases. Per the germline V gene, CDR1 is MDHEN and CDR2 is SYDVKM. CDR3 length: 15 amino acids. The ends lost 6 bases at V and 8 bases at J; junction bases unmatched: 10. Here the CDR3 DNA reads TGTGCCAGCAGCCCGGGACAGGGGTGGTCAGATGAGCAGTTCTTC. Its translation: CASSPGQGWSDEQFF.

The chain recombines TRBV12-3 or TRBV12-4 with TRBJ2-3; possibly TRBD1 for D (7 bases). Trimming cost V 5 bases and J 4 bases, with 10 bases left between them. This CDR3 spans 13 amino acids. DNA of the CDR3: TGTGCCAGCAGTAGGAGGGGGCCAGATACGCAGTATTTT. Protein product: CASSRRGPDTQYF.

V usage is TRBV7-2 and J usage is TRBJ1-4; D not certain. The CDR3 runs to 14 residues. V lost 5 bases, J lost 6 bases, and 13 bases lay in between. Germline V gives CDR1 SGHTA, CDR2 FQGNSA. CDR3 nucleotide sequence: TGTGCCAGCAGCGTGGGAGGGCCGGATGAAAAACTGTTTTTT. Protein product: CASSVGGPDEKLFF.

The rearrangement joins TRBV15 to TRBJ2-7; no clear D gene. V lost 4 bases and J lost 0, with 7 bases in between. Germline CDR1 LNHNV, CDR2 YYDKDF (reference sequence). CDR3 size: 13 residues. The CDR3 DNA reads as TGTGCCACCAGCATTGGGCCCTCCTACGAGCAGTACTTC. Encoded protein: CATSIGPSYEQYF.

The genes are TRBV2 and TRBJ1-6; 9 bases align to TRBD1. CDR3 size: 18 residues. Germline CDR1 is SNHLY and CDR2 is FYNNEI. The V segment lost 1 base and the J segment 6 bases; nucleotides outside the gene matches: 10. The CDR3 is CASSEEFGTGILNSPLHF. Here the CDR3 DNA reads TGTGCCAGCAGTGAAGAGTTCGGGACAGGGATCCTTAATTCACCCCTCCACTTT.

V usage is TRBV14 and J usage is TRBJ2-5; D may be TRBD2 (5 bases). CDR3 length equals 18 residues. Germline assignment: CDR1 SGHDN and CDR2 FVKESK. V was pared by 4 bases and J by 1 base, with 22 bases between. CDR3 in amino acids: CASSPAKVRDYRQETQYF. In DNA, the CDR3 is TGTGCCAGCAGCCCTGCAAAAGTCCGAGACTACCGCCAAGAGACCCAGTACTTC. Filled out from reference TRBV14 and TRBJ2-5, the complete variable domain reads EAGVTQFPSHSVIEKGQTVTLRCDPISGHDNLYWYRRVMGKEIKFLLHFVKESKQDESGMPNNRFLAERTGGTYSTLKVQPAELEDSGVYFCASSPAKVRDYRQETQYFGPGTRLLVL.

The V call is TRBV4-1, the J call TRBJ1-6, with 7 bases identical to TRBD1. J lost 6 bases, V lost 4 bases, and 15 bases had no gene match. Germline assignment: CDR1 MGHRA and CDR2 YSYEKL. The CDR3 runs 18 residues. The CDR3 protein is CASSPPWDSEKFNSPLHF. The CDR3 bases are TGCGCCAGCAGCCCCCCCTGGGACAGCGAAAAATTTAATTCACCCCTCCACTTT.

This clone was seen just once. V gene TRBV5-1 combines with J gene TRBJ2-7, with 9 positions matching TRBD2. V shed 1 base and J 7 bases; nucleotides not matched to a gene: 9. The CDR3 is made up of 15 amino acids. The V gene's germline CDR1 is SGHRS and CDR2 YFSETQ. This CDR3 reads CASSLSSGAVVEQYF. As DNA, the CDR3 is TGCGCCAGCAGCTTGTCTAGCGGGGCCGTAGTGGAGCAGTACTTC.

The chain recombines TRBV28 with TRBJ1-5, with 9 bases fitting TRBD1. The CDR3 covers 15 residues. V lost 6 bases and J lost 5; bases outside the gene matches: 8. Looked up from germline, CDR1 is MDHEN and CDR2 is SYDVKM. The CDR3 sequence is CASSQGTGRDQPQHF. The CDR3 bases are TGTGCCAGCAGCCAAGGGACAGGGAGGGATCAGCCCCAGCATTTT.

The rearrangement links TRBV10-1 to TRBJ1-6; perhaps TRBD1 as D (5 bases). Trimming removed 3 bases from V and 5 bases from J, with 11 bases in between. The CDR3 length is 15 residues. Germline V CDR1 and CDR2: WNHNN, SYGVQD (reference sequence). In DNA form, the CDR3 reads TGCGCCAGCAGTGACGGCGGGACTCATAATTCACCCCTCCACTTT. This gives the protein CASSDGGTHNSPLHF.

The chain has TRBV4-2 and TRBJ2-5; 9 positions agree with TRBD2. Germline-derived CDR1 and CDR2 are LGHNA and YNFKEQ. J lost 4 bases, V lost 4 bases, and 13 bases had no gene match. This CDR3 contains 17 residues. The CDR3 region has the DNA TGTGCCAGCAGCCTCGGCGGGGGGGGTCCGGAGCGAGAGACCCAGTACTTC. Amino acid sequence: CASSLGGGGPERETQYF.

This clone was picked up one time. The chain uses TRBV27 and TRBJ1-5, with D maybe TRBD1 (5 bases). Germline values: CDR1 MNHEY, CDR2 SMNVEV (reference sequence). Between the trimmed V and J ends, which lost 5 bases and 3 bases, there was a span of 11 bases. The CDR3 has 14 residues. This chain's CDR3 is CASSLQGDNQPQHF. CDR3 coding DNA: TGTGCCAGCAGTCTGCAGGGTGACAATCAGCCCCAGCATTTT.

V is TRBV11-2 and J is TRBJ2-7, with D perhaps TRBD1 (5 bases). Trimming pared 5 bases from V and 3 bases from J, leaving 11 bases between. This CDR3 has 13 residues. Germline V CDR1 and CDR2: SGHAT, FQNNGV. The CDR3: CASSLKTVYEQYF. CDR3 in DNA: TGTGCCAGCAGCCTCAAGACAGTCTACGAGCAGTACTTC.

This chain links TRBV11-2 with TRBJ1-1; a possible D gene is TRBD1 (5 bases). The germline CDR1 and CDR2 sequences are SGHAT and FQNNGV. CDR3 size: 15 residues. Trimming pared 1 base from V and 6 bases from J, leaving 15 bases between. The CDR3 sequence: CASSLVGGAISEAFF. As DNA, the CDR3 is TGTGCCAGCAGCTTAGTGGGGGGTGCGATATCTGAAGCTTTCTTT.